This TCR beta chain emerged from a study of T cell responses to AZD1222 COVID-19 vaccine (dated by TCRdb to about 2021). For the study in its entirety: TCR sequencing covered 230 to 250 trial participants: about 210 given two doses of AZD1222 and 26 given two doses of MenACWY control vaccine. Trial participants were enrolled by age into subgroups of 18-55, 56-69 and 70-plus years, and around 150, 29 and 61 TCR-sequenced participants, respectively, were included in these subgroups.

Points the paper makes about the study in general: In the small 56-69-year group, the increase in depth fell short of significance, most likely because of low power. After two AZD1222 doses, spike-specific TCR breadth and depth were significantly higher than at day 0 and than in MenACWY recipients. Participants were mostly white British and included more females than males, and it was suggested by the authors that clonal diversity may have been underestimated. No day 14 peak-response samples were available, so repertoires were characterized only after the peak T cell response. The vaccine-associated CD4 TCRs covered the entire spike protein, and the dominant responses fell in regions 160-218 and 743-854. Only a handful of AZD1222 recipients were SARS-CoV-2 seropositive at baseline, limiting conclusions about previously exposed vaccinees. Reportedly, close to half of the unique spike-specific TCRs recognized epitopes lying outside the regions that are mutated in the B.1.351 and B.1.1.7 variants.

The CDR3 regions of human TCRbeta chains were analyzed by immunosequencing. On the authors' methods: TCRs in the repertoires were compared against a reference library of SARS-CoV-2-specific TCRs that had been generated with the MIRA antigen-specificity platform. Breadth was defined as the fraction of unique TCRs that were SARS-CoV-2-associated, and depth was defined as the fraction of total T cells that were SARS-CoV-2-associated. Using the MIRA data, each spike-specific TCR was mapped to the spike region that the TCR reacts to and placed in a CD4 or CD8 class. Log10-transformed breadth and depth values were compared by one-way ANOVA with Sidak's multiple comparisons tests. Held by TCRdb, this immuneACCESS table contains in-frame sequences only and omits some clones. Under half of the omission traces to an unresolved V gene where checked; the cause of the rest is unknown. D and trimming come from the DNA, and the V and J calls and clone size come from that table. In all, the sample holds around 110,000 clones, and roughly 85% of those were seen once. The ten largest clonotypes hold roughly 4.3% of the sample.

Details on this clone: It lacks a known antigen. No base-level quality is on record; no much larger clone is a single base apart.

Explained via the paper, the time point label denotes: baseline before first vaccination. This specimen's treatment or condition label, per the study, means: meningococcal conjugate vaccine given as trial control. Samples from vaccinated people were obtained from the UK trials COV001 and COV002, which included a single-blind randomized controlled phase 2/3 trial of AZD1222 (ChAdOx1 nCoV-19) in healthy adults. For TCRbeta chain sequencing, PBMC samples were collected from trial participants at day 0 and at day 28 after the second dose. The source was peripheral blood, collected on day 0 of MenACWY control vaccination. The source is an adult in good health.

The bases are TGTGCCAGCAGCTTCGAGGACAGGGGGCGCGCCTACGAGCAGTACTTC. The resulting protein is CASSFEDRGRAYEQYF. The V and J genes are TRBV7-9 and TRBJ2-7; 11 central nucleotides agree with TRBD1. V is trimmed back by 3 bases and J by 2 bases, and the junction contains 6 bases that no gene match accounts for. The germline V gene (reference sequence) sets CDR1 to SEHNR and CDR2 to FQNEAQ. The CDR3, from cysteine to phenylalanine, totals 16 residues. Only the CDR3 portion is preserved as DNA: 48 bases, with reading frame beginning at the first base.